Shown below are 9 T cell receptor beta chains from a single sample sequenced in a study of blood T cell repertoires in COVID-19. Clones were sequenced by immunoSEQ multiplex PCR, and TCRdb holds only the in-frame ones, with some missing. The data show 12,000 or so clones, about 80% seen once. Sequencing was performed on peripheral blood. Receptor source: a man at least 80 years old with acute or convalescent COVID-19.

The V and J genes are TRBV6-2 or TRBV6-3 and TRBJ1-2; 8 bases fit TRBD1. The CDR3 has 13 amino acids. V gave up 5 bases and J gave up 4 bases; unmatched junction bases: 3. Germline V gene sequence: CDR1 MNHEY, CDR2 SVGEGT. CDR3 sequence: CASSRDRSYGYTF. The CDR3 DNA is TGTGCCAGCAGTCGGGACAGGAGCTATGGCTACACCTTC.

The chain employs TRBV2 and TRBJ2-7; no clear D gene. Germline V CDR1 and CDR2: SNHLY, FYNNEI. With 2 bases removed from V and 7 bases from J, the gap between germline ends came to 12 bases. CDR3 length: 13 residues. The DNA of the CDR3 is TGTGCCAGCAGTGAACCCTTTACGAGGGAGCAGTACTTC. Translated: CASSEPFTREQYF.

The CDR3 nucleotides are TGTGCCAGCAGCTTAGTGGGACAGAGCCTCACCGGGGAGCTGTTTTTT. Translation gives CASSLVGQSLTGELFF. V is TRBV11-2 and J is TRBJ2-2; 7 bases match TRBD1. The CDR3 totals 16 residues. Germline values: CDR1 SGHAT, CDR2 FQNNGV. V dropped 1 base and J dropped 4; count of bases not matched to a gene: 6.

The chain uses TRBV28 and TRBJ2-5; 8 nucleotides line up with TRBD1. This CDR3 region has 15 residues. Germline loops: CDR1 MDHEN, CDR2 SYDVKM. With 3 bases clipped from V and 4 bases from J, the junction kept 7 bases outside the gene matches. The CDR3 is CASSFGRRGRETQYF. CDR3 sequence (DNA): TGTGCCAGCAGTTTCGGTCGCAGGGGGCGAGAGACCCAGTACTTC.

This chain uses TRBV19 with TRBJ1-2; 7 bases map to TRBD1. V lost 4 bases, J lost 0 bases, and 2 bases stayed unmatched. The germline V gene encodes CDR1 LNHDA and CDR2 SQIVND (reference sequence). This CDR3 region has 14 residues. This CDR3 reads CASSRGQSNYGYTF. The CDR3 DNA reads TGTGCCAGTAGTAGGGGACAGTCTAACTATGGCTACACCTTC.

In its sample, this clone was seen once. The CDR3 DNA reads as TGTGCCAGCAGCGTGACTAGCGGTCACCTCACCGGGGAGCTGTTTTTT. The encoded protein is CASSVTSGHLTGELFF. The chain uses TRBV9 and TRBJ2-2; 9 nucleotides agree with TRBD2. The V gene's germline CDR1 is SGDLS and CDR2 YYNGEE. The CDR3 totals 16 residues. After removal of 2 bases from V and 4 bases from J, the junction contained 6 bases not matched to a gene.

Here the CDR3 DNA reads TGTGCCAGTAGGGGAGGATTTGCAACTAATGAAAAACTGTTTTTT. Its protein is CASRGGFATNEKLFF. The V gene is TRBV19, the J gene TRBJ1-4, with no clear D. V lost 6 bases to trimming and J lost 0 bases, with 11 bases between them. This CDR3 has 15 amino acids. Germline CDR1 reads LNHDA; CDR2 reads SQIVND (reference sequence).

The gene calls are TRBV5-1 and TRBJ1-2, with unresolved D. V dropped 0 bases and J dropped 2 bases, with 5 bases sitting between them. This CDR3 has 13 amino acids. From germline, CDR1 is SGHRS and CDR2 YFSETQ. This CDR3 is CASSLDGNYGYTF. As DNA, the CDR3 is TGCGCCAGCAGCTTGGACGGGAACTATGGCTACACCTTC.

The V gene is TRBV27, the J gene TRBJ1-6; TRBD1 matches at 9 bases. The V gene end was trimmed by 6 bases and the J gene end by 4 bases; junction bases not matched to a gene: 7. Looked up from germline, CDR1 is MNHEY and CDR2 is SMNVEV (reference sequence). The CDR3 consists of 16 residues. CDR3 in amino acids: CASRPGQGSYNSPLHF. The CDR3 DNA is TGTGCCAGCAGACCAGGACAGGGGTCTTATAATTCACCCCTCCACTTT.